The clone carrying this T cell receptor (beta chain) was counted a few times. What it binds is not known. The protocol was immunoSEQ multiplex PCR, while the TCRdb copy is restricted to in-frame clones and leaves out a portion. The table has about 100,000 clones, roughly 89% seen once. This specimen comes from a study of T cell responses to AZD1222 COVID-19 vaccine. Findings of the study overall: Donors in the cohort were predominantly white British and more often female, and clonal diversity was possibly underestimated.

This specimen was peripheral blood, taken on day 0 of AZD1222 vaccination. This receptor was obtained from an adult in good health.

The CDR3 loop reads CASSLQTVNTEAFF. The CDR3 DNA reads as TGTGCCAGCAGCCTCCAGACTGTGAACACTGAAGCTTTCTTT. This chain links TRBV11-2 with TRBJ1-1; D is unresolved. The CDR3 contains 14 residues. The germline V gene encodes CDR1 SGHAT and CDR2 FQNNGV. V was pared by 5 bases and J by 0 bases, with 10 bases between.